This TCR beta chain originates from a study of cytomegalovirus exposure and HLA in healthy donors (dated by TCRdb to the late 2010s). With respect to the entire study: According to an earlier analysis of a few hundred of the donors, some 180 million T cells yielded 95 million to 140 million unique TCR beta sequences and 276 Gb of sequence data. About 310 gigabases of sequencing data and approximately 84 million unique TCR sequences were included in an early release covering over 600 HLA-typed donors. Of the 300 to 500 genotyped donors, 65% to 90% were placed in the genetic ancestry cluster associated with self-reported Caucasian donors. The aim of the study was to test whether cataloging public T cell receptors could identify signatures of past pathogen exposure. Using immunosequencing, the study profiled T cell repertoires from about 650 subjects and related those repertoires to cytomegalovirus serostatus. Besides the first cohort of hundreds of subjects, a separate validation cohort made up of roughly 120 different subjects was used. To predict cytomegalovirus infection status, the study brought together high-throughput TCR immunosequencing, statistical association of individual TCRs with disease status, and machine learning. A later analysis re-analyzed previously published TCR beta repertoires from 666 donors and added high-resolution HLA genotyping to study TCR occurrence patterns. In the later analysis, no new phenotypic data were used to find candidate immune exposures; instead, reliance was placed on TCR beta sequences and their occurrence across donors. In an earlier analysis of a few hundred of the donors, high-throughput TCR beta sequencing was used to judge whether each TCR beta V gene segment behaved as functional or pseudogenic. Alongside the repertoire data, information on donor age, sex, ethnicity and CMV serostatus was compiled. In a later genetic analysis, genome-wide SNP genotypes for about three fifths of the 666 donors were used, and that subset was treated as a discovery cohort. Every repertoire in the discovery cohort had been generated on one and the same sequencing platform. Class I and class II HLA loci were covered by the typing at four-digit resolution. The number of typed donors differed by locus: about 629-640 for A, B, C, DRB1 and DQB1; some 500 for DQA1; approximately 610 for DPA1; and around 470 for DPB1. Roughly 5 DR-DQ haplotypes were treated as single units for association and clustering because of strong linkage in the cohort. Across 398 genotyped donors of the cohort, an average of 235,054 unique TCR beta nucleotide sequences per donor were sequenced, and 15% to 20% of those sequences were non-productive. The study at large found these results: HLA typing was unavailable for some donors at each locus, so association tests used only the typed subset. Because the 87-base-pair reads could not distinguish some IMGT-functional V segments, including TRBV6-2 and TRBV6-3, those segments were excluded. The study gave a list of over 150 TCR beta chains associated with cytomegalovirus. Presence/absence analyses assumed roughly uniform sequencing depth across donors, an assumption that may not hold. A cluster of highly shared sequence variants was judged likely to be a technical artifact of the sequencing pipeline. The authors suggested that the approach could potentially be generalized to other disease states and immunological phenotypes. Most TCR sequences were seen in very few donors, while some public TCRs were found in many individuals. Assigning TCR associations to individual alleles was difficult when HLA alleles, especially DR and DQ, strongly co-occurred. Correlated functional status among segregating V segments might reflect linkage disequilibrium, but an unknown experimental factor could not be ruled out. In a later genetic analysis, fewer N-insertions in productive TCRs were reported among donors in an Asian-associated ancestry cluster than the roughly 700-donor mean. In both the original and validation cohorts, the classifier was reported to diagnose cytomegalovirus status with high specificity and sensitivity. Because counts were too low, roughly 17 rarely observed V segments, including chromosome 9 orphons, were left out of the earlier analysis of some 640 of the donors. A further reported finding was that TCR beta sequences accurately predicted the HLA-A and HLA-B alleles for most subjects in the first cohort. Immune exposure information for the cohort was limited to CMV serostatus. In vitro tests confirmed that three of the cytomegalovirus-associated TCR beta chains recognize cytomegalovirus antigens. A later analysis found that most CMV-associated TCR beta chains appeared HLA-restricted, with HLA associations seemingly driven largely by CMV exposure. In a later analysis, around 17,000 TCR beta sequences were associated with specific HLA alleles at a false discovery rate of 0.05. In a later genetic analysis, a missense DCLRE1C variant was associated with V-gene and J-gene trimming of TCR beta chains, and the association was replicated in an independent cohort. In a later analysis, several top co-occurrence clusters were reported to appear linked to parvovirus B19, influenza, CMV and Epstein-Barr virus. Compared with equally common non-associated chains, HLA-associated TCR beta chains in a later analysis were more clonally expanded and had lower generation probabilities. An earlier analysis of around 500 of the donors showed that most TCR beta V segments appeared in productive rearrangements either about 87% or about 30% of the time, which broadly matched IMGT annotations. In a later analysis, TCR association rates were found to vary across HLA loci, with the most associated TCRs seen for DRB1 alleles and the fewest for HLA-C alleles. In this cohort, only TCR beta chains were sequenced, and detectable features were limited by the absence of alpha or paired-chain data.

Comments on this clone: The antigen this receptor binds is unknown. Base qualities are not recorded, but no much larger clone differs from it by a single base.

The CDR3 goes from the cysteine to the valine over 14 residues. CDR3 DNA only is kept here, 42 bases in frame from base 1. Libraries were built with the immunoSEQ multiplex PCR assay. The multiplex PCR relied on a mix of 60 forward primers for TCR Vbeta segments and 13 reverse primers for TCR Jbeta segments. The CDR3 region of rearranged TCR beta genes was amplified from genomic DNA with a multiplex PCR assay. On the Illumina HiSeq System, the amplified TCR beta libraries were sequenced as 87-base-pair reads. The study's own analysis went as follows. A later analysis tallied around 82 million unique TCR beta chains across the 666 repertoires, and some 10 million of those chains were shared by two or more donors. Raw reads were error-corrected and collapsed into unique sequences with a nearest-neighbor algorithm that merged closely related sequences to remove PCR and sequencing errors. CDR3 sequences were aligned to IMGT reference sequences to assign V, D and J gene segments. For a sequence to be retained, at least a six-nucleotide match to both a V gene segment and a J gene segment was required. A rearrangement counted as productive if the CDR3 had no stop codons and remained in frame with V and J, and every other rearrangement counted as non-productive. CDR3 was defined according to IMGT convention as the region running from the second conserved V-encoded cysteine to the conserved J-encoded phenylalanine. The earlier analysis of about 640 of the donors excluded any sequence lacking an unambiguous match to a single V gene segment. An earlier analysis of over 450 of the donors classified V segments as functional when productive rearrangements were above 56.7% and as segregating when the standard deviation between donors was above 5%. To diagnose cytomegalovirus status from the catalog of TCR beta chain sequences, a statistical classification framework was built. In a later analysis, TCR nucleotide sequences were compared against IMGT/GENE-DB human TR gene sequences so that V and J genes could be assigned. The TCRdist pipeline was used in a later analysis to assign CDR3 sequences and most-parsimonious VDJ recombination scenarios. In a later analysis, every TCR beta chain was defined by the combination of its CDR3 amino acid sequence and its V-gene family, and reads without a unique V-gene family were dropped. To address suspected cross-contamination and a sequencing artifact, a later analysis removed a few hundred highly shared, low-generation-probability nucleotide sequences. A later analysis calculated a clonal expansion index for each public chain from normalized within-repertoire ranks of inferred template counts. In a later analysis, generation probabilities were computed using a VDJ recombination model fitted to out-of-frame rearrangements, and the results were checked against IGoR. In a later analysis, TCR-TCR, TCR-HLA and TCR-CMV co-occurrence was scored with hypergeometric tests, and a repertoire-size bias correction was applied to TCR pairs. To estimate false discovery rates, a later analysis permuted the HLA or CMV assignments 20 times. A later analysis grouped co-occurring TCRs with DBSCAN, adding TCRdist sequence similarity when clustering within HLA-allele-positive subsets. For co-occurrence clustering, repertoires with fewer than 30,000 or more than 120,000 public chains were excluded, along with 4 to 6 repertoires with anomalous nucleotide sharing. What TCRdb holds here is the immuneACCESS table cut down to in-frame rearrangements. Part of the clones is not present; checked against another copy, under half of the missing clones reflect an unresolved V gene, and the others are unexplained. V and J calls and clone size are as listed in that table; D and trimming were resolved from the DNA. Across this sample there are tens of thousands of clones, with nearly 70% seen only once. The ten largest clones take up 2.5% to 3% of the sample.

The cohort comprised several hundred healthy bone marrow donors. Cohort members were all nominally healthy when sampled, although unrecorded immune exposures were likely present. The donor tested CMV seronegative, placing the donor among the 352 seronegative members of the cohort. A peripheral blood sample was collected from each donor, and TCR beta sequencing was performed on peripheral blood mononuclear cells. The Qiagen DNeasy Blood Extraction Kit was used to extract genomic DNA from the blood cell samples. This TCR came from a man in his fifties in good health and CMV-seronegative. The sample taken for sequencing was PBMCs. The V and J genes are TRBV21-1 and TRBJ2-7; no check of the table's D call, TRBD1, against the DNA was made. TRBV21-1 is reported as a pseudogene. The CDR3 corresponds to CASSTGQASYEQYV. The nucleotide sequence is TGTGCCAGCAGCACTGGACAGGCTTCCTACGAGCAGTACGTC.